This T cell receptor beta chain derives from a study of CD8 T cells in Susac syndrome. The CDR3 covers 13 residues. Germline CDR1 is SGHTA and CDR2 is FQGTGA. Trimming cost V 2 bases and J 10 bases, with 14 bases left between them. In blood CD8+ and CD4+ T cells, TCR beta underwent sequencing. The RNA, about 0.5 to 1 ug, was put through reverse transcription using random hexamers. MiXCR, run by TCRdb on the immunoSEQ multiplex PCR reads, gives a single entry per CDR3 protein. The sample lists under 200,000 distinct CDR3 sequences, roughly 96% occurring once. The origin of this receptor is a human donor in good health. The chain is built from TRBV7-3 and TRBJ1-1; tentative D call: TRBD1 (6 bases). The sample consisted of CD4+ T cells from PBMCs. CDR3 residues: CASSLSGLGGAFF. The DNA of the CDR3 is TGTGCCAGCAGCTTATCCGGTTTAGGGGGAGCTTTCTTT.